Below are 21 T cell receptor beta chains sequenced from a single sample in a study of blood T cell repertoires in COVID-19 (TCRdb year 2020). Libraries were constructed by the immunoSEQ multiplex PCR assay. TCRdb's version of the immuneACCESS table is confined to in-frame rearrangements and falls short of the full clone set. An unresolved V gene accounts for under half of the shortfall where checked; the remainder is of unknown origin. This sample comprises roughly 300,000 clones, 90% to 95% of them detected only once. Over 2% of the sample belongs to the ten largest clones. The sequenced material came from peripheral blood. Receptors originate from a woman aged 30 to 39 with COVID-19, enrolled during active disease.

The chain is built from TRBV5-6 and TRBJ1-3; D not certain. Germline CDR1 reads SGHDT; CDR2 reads YYEEEE. There are 16 residues in the CDR3. V lost 0 bases and J lost 3, with 13 bases in between. The DNA of the CDR3 is TGTGCCAGCAGCTTGGGGGTGCGGGCCGGTGGAAACACCATATATTTT. This encodes CASSLGVRAGGNTIYF.

The chain links TRBV30 to TRBJ1-1; 7 bases fit TRBD1. CDR1 is GTSNPN, CDR2 SVGIG, per germline (reference sequence). Losses at the gene ends were 3 bases for V and 3 bases for J; bases not matched to a gene: 7. The CDR3 loop spans 14 amino acids. CDR3 DNA: TGTGCCTGGAGCCGTACAGGGGTCCACACTGAAGCTTTCTTT. Its protein product is CAWSRTGVHTEAFF.

J is TRBJ1-2 and V is TRBV6-5; D is ambiguous. The germline gives CDR1 MNHEY, CDR2 SVGAGI. This CDR3 contains 13 residues. V dropped 6 bases and J dropped 3 bases, with 11 bases sitting between them. The CDR3 bases are TGTGCCAGCAGGTTTGTCGGGGACTATGGCTACACCTTC. It codes for CASRFVGDYGYTF.

The gene calls are TRBV7-2 and TRBJ2-7; TRBD2 agrees at 11 bases. The V segment lost 5 bases and the J segment 2 bases; nucleotides outside the gene matches: 8. Germline values: CDR1 SGHTA, CDR2 FQGNSA. The CDR3 runs 16 residues. Here the CDR3 reads CASSPSSGRIPYEQYF. As DNA, the CDR3 is TGTGCCAGCAGCCCATCTAGCGGGAGGATTCCCTACGAGCAGTACTTC.

The chain recombines TRBV18 with TRBJ2-7; 10 bases are a match to TRBD1. This CDR3 is 15 amino acids long. Trimming removed 4 bases from V and 1 base from J; junction bases left unmatched: 4. Looked up from germline, CDR1 is KGHSH and CDR2 is LQKENI. The CDR3 bases are TGTGCCAGCTCACGGGGACAGGGGCCATCCTACGAGCAGTACTTC. It is translated as CASSRGQGPSYEQYF.

V usage is TRBV5-5 and J usage is TRBJ2-3; 8 bases align to TRBD2. Germline loops: CDR1 SGHKS, CDR2 YYEKEE (reference sequence). With V trimmed by 2 bases and J by 5 bases, 4 bases remained unmatched. This CDR3 is built from 14 residues. CDR3 protein: CASSLKLAGDTQYF. The CDR3 bases are TGTGCCAGCAGCTTAAAGCTAGCGGGAGATACGCAGTATTTT.

The rearrangement uses TRBV5-1 and TRBJ2-7, with TRBD1 identical over 9 bases. Germline V gene lookup returns CDR1 SGHRS and CDR2 YFSETQ. The J segment lost 5 bases and the V segment lost 0 bases, leaving 6 bases of the junction unmatched. The CDR3 is made up of 15 amino acids. The CDR3 nucleotides are TGCGCCAGCAGCTTGGAAGGGACAGGGCCCGACGAGCAGTACTTC. Protein: CASSLEGTGPDEQYF.

Remarks on this clone: One base away lies a much larger clone, so this may be a sequencing read error. This chain connects TRBV5-4 to TRBJ2-3, with 14 bases matching TRBD2. This CDR3 is 15 amino acids long. V shed 3 bases, J shed 4 bases, and the junction held 1 base outside the gene matches. Germline V gives CDR1 SGHNT, CDR2 YYREEE (reference sequence). CDR3 in amino acids: CASSWGLAGADTQYF. CDR3 in DNA: TGTGCCAGCAGCTGGGGACTAGCGGGGGCAGATACGCAGTATTTT.

The chain is built from TRBV5-4 and TRBJ1-3; D is perhaps TRBD1 (5 bases). Germline CDR1 SGHNT, CDR2 YYREEE (reference sequence). The CDR3 has 16 amino acids. Trimming pared 2 bases from V and 2 bases from J, leaving 14 bases between. CDR3 nucleotide sequence: TGTGCCAGCAGCTTCGGGGGGAACAAGCCTGGAAACACCATATATTTT. Protein sequence: CASSFGGNKPGNTIYF.

This chain connects TRBV28 to TRBJ2-4, with D possibly TRBD1 on 6 matching bases. This CDR3 contains 18 residues. Germline CDR1 MDHEN, CDR2 SYDVKM. The ends were cut back, 6 bases at V and 0 bases at J, with 21 bases in the middle. This CDR3 reads CASRDPQGLLLAKNIQYF. The CDR3 region has the DNA TGTGCCAGCAGAGACCCACAGGGCCTACTTCTAGCCAAAAACATTCAGTACTTC.

The rearrangement uses TRBV9 and TRBJ2-1; 9 bases are a match to TRBD1. CDR1 and CDR2 from the germline V gene are SGDLS and YYNGEE. The CDR3 is 13 residues long. The V gene end was trimmed by 4 bases and the J gene end by 9 bases; junction bases not matched to a gene: 5. The CDR3, as DNA: TGTGCCAGCAGCCGCGACAGGGGGATTGAGCAGTTCTTC. Protein sequence: CASSRDRGIEQFF.

The CDR3 reads CASRTRTGTNEKLFF. The DNA of the CDR3 is TGTGCCAGTAGGACGAGGACAGGAACTAATGAAAAACTGTTTTTT. This sequence joins TRBV19 and TRBJ1-4; TRBD1 agrees at 7 bases. Unmatched junction bases numbered 5, after V lost 6 bases and J lost 1 base. CDR3 length equals 15 residues. The germline gives CDR1 LNHDA, CDR2 SQIVND (reference sequence).

The rearrangement joins TRBV5-1 to TRBJ2-1; 10 bases fit TRBD2. Trimming at V came to 2 bases and at J to 0 bases, leaving 11 bases not matched to a gene. In germline, CDR1 is SGHRS, CDR2 YFSETQ. The length of the CDR3 is 19 residues. The CDR3 DNA follows: TGCGCCAGCAGCTTAACCGGAGGACTAGCGGTTACCTCCTACAATGAGCAGTTCTTC. This gives the protein CASSLTGGLAVTSYNEQFF.

The V and J genes are TRBV20-1 and TRBJ2-7; 10 positions agree with TRBD2. V shed 3 bases, J shed 6 bases, and the junction held 5 bases outside the gene matches. Germline lookup yields CDR1 DFQATT and CDR2 SNEGSKA (reference sequence). This CDR3 is 13 amino acids long. The CDR3 here is CSASGLAETEQYF. For the CDR3, the DNA is TGCAGTGCTAGTGGACTAGCGGAAACCGAGCAGTACTTC.

V usage is TRBV7-2 and J usage is TRBJ1-2; D not certain. Germline loops: CDR1 SGHTA, CDR2 FQGNSA. There are 14 residues in the CDR3. V lost 0 bases, J lost 2 bases, and 7 bases lay in between. CDR3 DNA: TGTGCCAGCAGCTTAGCGCTAGAGAACTATGGCTACACCTTC. Amino acids: CASSLALENYGYTF.

The J gene is TRBJ1-3, the V gene TRBV7-8, with unresolved D. From germline, CDR1 is SGHVS and CDR2 FQNEAQ. With 0 bases removed from V and 0 bases from J, the gap between germline ends came to 3 bases. CDR3 length: 14 residues. The CDR3 coding sequence is TGTGCCAGCAGCTTAGCTAGCTCTGGAAACACCATATATTTT. Translating it yields CASSLASSGNTIYF.

The chain is built from TRBV27 and TRBJ2-4; D may be TRBD2 (5 bases). Trimming took off 0 bases at V and 0 bases at J, with 6 bases between the two ends. Germline CDR1 is MNHEY and CDR2 is SMNVEV (reference sequence). The CDR3 length is 15 residues. For the CDR3, the DNA is TGTGCCAGCAGTTTATCGGGAGTAGCCAAAAACATTCAGTACTTC. Its translation is CASSLSGVAKNIQYF.

This clone has only a few counts. The chain employs TRBV7-6 and TRBJ2-7; 7 nucleotides agree with TRBD2. The CDR3 runs 17 residues. V dropped 8 bases and J dropped 2; count of bases not matched to a gene: 18. Germline CDR1 reads SGHVS; CDR2 reads FNYEAQ. The CDR3 DNA is TGTGCCAGCCTGAGACTACCTTTAGGCGGGAGCCCCTACGAGCAGTACTTC. It encodes CASLRLPLGGSPYEQYF.

This clone came up once. The J gene is TRBJ2-3, the V gene TRBV19, with D possibly being TRBD2 (5 bases). Germline loops: CDR1 LNHDA, CDR2 SQIVND (reference sequence). V was trimmed by 0 bases and J by 6 bases, leaving 10 bases between them. This CDR3 is 14 amino acids long. The CDR3 loop is CASSIDGRADTQYF. CDR3 nucleotides: TGTGCCAGTAGTATAGATGGGAGAGCGGATACGCAGTATTTT.

V gene TRBV2 combines with J gene TRBJ1-5; a possible D gene is TRBD1 (6 bases). V was clipped by 4 bases and J by 5 bases, with 9 bases between them. CDR3 size: 13 residues. The germline CDR1 and CDR2 sequences are SNHLY and FYNNEI. The CDR3: CASSGQGYQPQHF. In nucleotides, the CDR3 is TGTGCCAGCAGTGGTCAGGGGTATCAGCCCCAGCATTTT.

This chain joins TRBV20-1 and TRBJ2-3; TRBD1 matches at 7 bases. CDR3 length: 12 amino acids. Germline loops: CDR1 DFQATT, CDR2 SNEGSKA (reference sequence). J was trimmed by 8 bases and V by 3 bases; bases with no gene match: 5. The CDR3 sequence is CSASQGGITQYF. The CDR3 DNA sequence: TGCAGTGCTAGTCAAGGGGGCATTACGCAGTATTTT.